The subject of this entry is one T cell receptor (beta chain). Its antigen is not identified. Random hexamers primed reverse transcription of about 0.5 to 1 ug RNA. The immunoSEQ assay covered 54 Vbeta and 13 Jbeta segments for CDR3. TCRdb reprocessed the immunoSEQ multiplex PCR reads via MiXCR and lists one record per CDR3 protein. The sample contains over 120,000 distinct CDR3 sequences, less than 95% of which appear only once. These data originate in a study of CD8 T cells in Susac syndrome. Study conclusions and caveats: The study conceded that relatively few individuals underwent its TCR sequencing and HLA analysis.

The junction had 9 bases not matched to a gene; V was cut back by 5 bases and J by 5 bases. The CDR3 has 16 residues. In blood CD8+ and CD4+ T cells, TCR beta underwent sequencing. Negative isolation yielded CD8+ and CD4+ T cells; FACS enriched TEMRA cells. Sample: CD4+ T cells from PBMCs. The chain is built from TRBV12-3 or TRBV12-4 and TRBJ2-2, with 9 positions matching TRBD1. The receptor was derived from a human donor in good health. In nucleotides, the CDR3 is TGTGCCAGCAGTCCCTGGACAGGGGCCACTACCGGGGAGCTGTTTTTT. Translation: CASSPWTGATTGELFF.